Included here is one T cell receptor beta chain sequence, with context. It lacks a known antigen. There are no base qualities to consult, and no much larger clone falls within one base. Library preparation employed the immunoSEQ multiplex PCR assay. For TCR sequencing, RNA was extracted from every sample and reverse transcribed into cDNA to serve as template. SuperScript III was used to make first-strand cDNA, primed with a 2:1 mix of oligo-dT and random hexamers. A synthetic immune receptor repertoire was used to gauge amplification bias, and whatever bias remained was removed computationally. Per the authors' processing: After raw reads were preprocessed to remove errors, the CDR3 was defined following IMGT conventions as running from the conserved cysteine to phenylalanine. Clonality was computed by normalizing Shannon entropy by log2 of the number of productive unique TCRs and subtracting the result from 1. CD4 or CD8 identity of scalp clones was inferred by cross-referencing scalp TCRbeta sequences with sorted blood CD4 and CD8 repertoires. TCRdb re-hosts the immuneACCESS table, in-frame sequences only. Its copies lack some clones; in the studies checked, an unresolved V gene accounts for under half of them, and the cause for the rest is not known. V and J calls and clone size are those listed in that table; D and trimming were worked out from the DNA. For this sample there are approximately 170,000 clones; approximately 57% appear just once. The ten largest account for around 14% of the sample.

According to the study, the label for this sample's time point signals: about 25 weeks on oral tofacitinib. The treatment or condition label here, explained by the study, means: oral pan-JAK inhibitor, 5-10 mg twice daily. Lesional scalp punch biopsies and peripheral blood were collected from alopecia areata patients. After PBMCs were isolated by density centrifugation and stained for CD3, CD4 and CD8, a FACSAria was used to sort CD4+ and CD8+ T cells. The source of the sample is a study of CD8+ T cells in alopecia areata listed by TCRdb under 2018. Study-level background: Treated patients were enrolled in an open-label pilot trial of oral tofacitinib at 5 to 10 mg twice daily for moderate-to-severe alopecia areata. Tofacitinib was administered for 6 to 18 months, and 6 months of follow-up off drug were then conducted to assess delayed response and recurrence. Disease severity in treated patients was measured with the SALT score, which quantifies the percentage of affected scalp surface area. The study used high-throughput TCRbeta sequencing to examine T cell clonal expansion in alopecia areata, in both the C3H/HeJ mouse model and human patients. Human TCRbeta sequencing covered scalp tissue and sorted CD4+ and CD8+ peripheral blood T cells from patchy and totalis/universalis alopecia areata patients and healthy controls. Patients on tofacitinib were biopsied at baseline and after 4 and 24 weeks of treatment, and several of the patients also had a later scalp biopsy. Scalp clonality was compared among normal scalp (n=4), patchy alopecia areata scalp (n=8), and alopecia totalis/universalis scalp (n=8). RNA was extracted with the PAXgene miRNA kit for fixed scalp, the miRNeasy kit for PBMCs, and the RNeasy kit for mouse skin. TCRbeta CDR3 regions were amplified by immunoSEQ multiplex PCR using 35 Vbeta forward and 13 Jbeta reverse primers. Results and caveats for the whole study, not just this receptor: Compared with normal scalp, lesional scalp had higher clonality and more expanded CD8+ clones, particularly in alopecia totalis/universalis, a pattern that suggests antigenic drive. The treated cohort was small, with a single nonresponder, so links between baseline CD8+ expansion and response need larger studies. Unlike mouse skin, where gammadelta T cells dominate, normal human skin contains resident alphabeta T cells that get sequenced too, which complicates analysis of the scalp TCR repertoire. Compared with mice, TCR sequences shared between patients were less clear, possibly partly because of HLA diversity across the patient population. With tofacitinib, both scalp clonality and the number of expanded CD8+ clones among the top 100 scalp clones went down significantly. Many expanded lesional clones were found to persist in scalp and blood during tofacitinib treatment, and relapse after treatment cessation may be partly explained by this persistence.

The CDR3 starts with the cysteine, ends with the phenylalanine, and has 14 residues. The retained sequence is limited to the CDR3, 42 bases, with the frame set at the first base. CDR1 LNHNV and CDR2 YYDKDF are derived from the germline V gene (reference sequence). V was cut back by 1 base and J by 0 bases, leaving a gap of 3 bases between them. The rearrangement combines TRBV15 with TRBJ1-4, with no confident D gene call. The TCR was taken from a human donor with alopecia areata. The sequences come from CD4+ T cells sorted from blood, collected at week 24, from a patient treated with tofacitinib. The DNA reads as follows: TGTGCCACCAGCAGAGCGGCAACTAATGAAAAACTGTTTTTT. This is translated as CATSRAATNEKLFF.